The 32 T cell receptor beta chains given below trace back to one sample, sequenced in a study of regulatory T cells in long-lasting Graves disease. Time point indicated: persistent/refractory GD, antithyroid drugs over 5 years with positive TRAb. The TCR library used RNA extracted from PBMCs. HTBI primers from iRepertoire and Arm-PCR of CDR3 regions yielded the TCR beta libraries. One entry per CDR3 protein, called by TCRdb with MiXCR from the multiplex PCR reads. This sample carries approximately 400,000 distinct CDR3 sequences, more than 20% of them seen once, and the ten largest clones take 28%. The sample consisted of peripheral blood mononuclear cells (PBMCs), taken when the disease was refractory, from a patient treated with antithyroid drugs. The receptor set was obtained from a woman aged 40-49 years with Graves disease.

This clonotype was detected ten times or more. The V and J genes are TRBV28 and TRBJ1-1; no definite D call. Germline assignment: CDR1 MDHEN and CDR2 SYDVKM. With 7 bases removed from V and 0 bases from J, the gap between germline ends came to 12 bases. This CDR3 comprises 14 residues. The CDR3 DNA is TGTGCCAGCACCTACCCCGGGCTGAACACTGAAGCTTTCTTT. Encoded protein: CASTYPGLNTEAFF.

This clonotype was seen repeatedly, ten times or more. V is TRBV6-1 and J is TRBJ1-1; D call uncertain. Germline values: CDR1 MNHNS, CDR2 SASEGT. Trimming left V 4 bases short and J 1 base short, with 7 bases between. The CDR3 runs 13 residues. The CDR3 DNA is TGTGCCAGCAGTGGATGGAGGAACACTGAAGCTTTCTTT. This gives the protein CASSGWRNTEAFF.

V is TRBV6-2 or TRBV6-3 and J is TRBJ1-1; 8 bases fit TRBD1. CDR3 length: 15 residues. The V gene's germline CDR1 is MNHEY and CDR2 SVGEGT. J was trimmed by 5 bases and V by 5 bases; bases with no gene match: 10. CDR3 residues: CASSAVPDRVTEAFF. CDR3 nucleotide sequence: TGTGCCAGCAGTGCGGTCCCGGACAGGGTAACTGAAGCTTTCTTT.

This clonotype was found many times. The chain couples TRBV12-3 or TRBV12-4 to TRBJ2-3, with D perhaps TRBD2 (7 bases). This CDR3 is 17 amino acids long. Trimming took off 5 bases at V and 5 bases at J, with 23 bases between the two ends. In DNA, the CDR3 is TGTGCCAGCAGTCCAAAGGGGGGGGGGAGGGCCGAAGATACGCAGTATTTT. Translation gives CASSPKGGGRAEDTQYF.

In this sample, this clonotype turned up a few times. The chain links TRBV5-6 to TRBJ2-5; 10 nucleotides agree with TRBD1. The germline CDR1 and CDR2 sequences are SGHDT and YYEEEE. V lost 4 bases and J lost 5; bases outside the gene matches: 11. There are 16 residues in the CDR3. Here the CDR3 DNA reads TGTGCCAGCAGCCGACAGGGGGCAGGGGAGTGGGAGACCCAGTACTTC. Its protein is CASSRQGAGEWETQYF.

Ten or more counts support this clonotype. V gene TRBV6-5 combines with J gene TRBJ1-1, with D possibly being TRBD1 (5 bases). Germline assignment: CDR1 MNHEY and CDR2 SVGAGI. The CDR3 is 13 amino acids. V was shortened by 0 bases and J by 7 bases, with 9 bases between the two germline ends. The CDR3 DNA reads as TGTGCCAGCAGTTACTCGACTGGGGGTGAAGCTTTCTTT. It specifies CASSYSTGGEAFF.

The chain has TRBV19 and TRBJ1-5; D is undetermined. The CDR3 contains 13 residues. With 1 base removed from V and 6 bases from J, the gap between germline ends came to 7 bases. Germline CDR1 reads LNHDA; CDR2 reads SQIVND (reference sequence). Here the CDR3 DNA reads TGTGCCAGTAGTATAGGAGGGCCTCAGCCCCAGCATTTT. Its translation is CASSIGGPQPQHF.

This clonotype was seen at least ten times. The rearrangement joins TRBV2 to TRBJ2-7; TRBD1 might be the D (6 bases). CDR1 and CDR2 from the germline V gene are SNHLY and FYNNEI. The V and J ends lost 11 bases and 5 bases respectively, with 16 bases between them. The CDR3 consists of 12 residues. The CDR3 coding sequence is TGTGCCGGTGGGGGCTGGCGAGACGAGCAGTACTTC. Its protein product is CAGGGWRDEQYF.

This clonotype was recorded a few times. The V call is TRBV29-1, the J call TRBJ2-7, with 7 bases lining up with TRBD2. V lost 6 bases to trimming and J lost 2 bases; unmatched junction nucleotides: 10. This CDR3 has 14 residues. Germline-derived CDR1 and CDR2 are SQVTM and ANQGSEA. DNA of the CDR3: TGCAGCGTGCTAGCGGCGATCCCAACCTACGAGCAGTACTTC. Protein: CSVLAAIPTYEQYF.

The rearrangement joins TRBV5-4 to TRBJ2-7; D is tentatively TRBD1 or TRBD2 (5 bases each). This CDR3 comprises 13 residues. CDR1 SGHNT and CDR2 YYREEE come from the germline V gene (reference sequence). V shed 6 bases and J shed 2 bases, with 12 bases lying between them. The CDR3 sequence: CASTQWGTYEQYF. DNA of the CDR3: TGTGCCAGCACTCAGTGGGGGACCTACGAGCAGTACTTC.

A remark on this clonotype: Sequence at one end of the junction differs from germline and may be a read error. This chain uses TRBV7-9 with TRBJ2-7; D is uncertain. The CDR3 sequence is 12 residues long. Germline V lookup: CDR1 SEHNR, CDR2 FQNEAQ (reference sequence). The CDR3: CASSLLSYKQYF. The CDR3 DNA is TGTGCCAGCAGCTTATTATCCTACAAGCAGTACTTC.

This clonotype has more than one count but fewer than ten. This chain joins TRBV7-9 and TRBJ2-7; 9 bases agree with TRBD2. The junction had 11 bases not matched to a gene; V was cut back by 10 bases and J by 4 bases. The germline CDR1 and CDR2 sequences are SEHNR and FQNEAQ (reference sequence). The CDR3 is 14 residues long. CDR3 nucleotides: TGTGCCACCTTTATCCGGCGGGAGGGGTACGAGCAGTACTTC. It encodes CATFIRREGYEQYF. The complete variable domain, with remaining parts taken from reference TRBV7-9 and TRBJ2-7, reads DTGVSQNPRHKITKRGQNVTFRCDPISEHNRLYWYRQTLGQGPEFLTYFQNEAQLEKSRLLSDRFSAERPKGSFSTLEIQRTEQGDSAMYLCATFIRREGYEQYFGPGTRLTVT.

This clonotype was seen ten or more times. V gene TRBV28 combines with J gene TRBJ2-4; D is uncertain. The germline V gene has CDR1 MDHEN and CDR2 SYDVKM. V lost 7 bases and J lost 0, with 16 bases in between. The CDR3 has 16 residues. CDR3: CASTPSGTLAKNIQYF. The CDR3 nucleotides are TGTGCCAGCACTCCCTCGGGCACGCTAGCCAAAAACATTCAGTACTTC.

The chain is built from TRBV10-3 and TRBJ2-5; 11 nucleotides match TRBD2. This CDR3 has 17 amino acids. Germline assignment: CDR1 ENHRY and CDR2 SYGVKD. Losses at the gene ends were 2 bases for V and 5 bases for J; bases not matched to a gene: 10. CDR3 region: CAISETLAGGPVETQYF. As DNA, the CDR3 is TGTGCCATCAGTGAGACTTTAGCGGGAGGGCCGGTGGAGACCCAGTACTTC.

This clonotype occurred many times. The chain carries TRBV28 and TRBJ1-3; D remains ambiguous. Trimming took off 4 bases at V and 0 bases at J, with 19 bases between the two ends. This CDR3 contains 18 residues. Germline CDR1 is MDHEN and CDR2 is SYDVKM. This CDR3 is CASSYPYGKGRSGNTIYF. CDR3 nucleotide sequence: TGTGCCAGCAGTTACCCCTATGGCAAAGGGCGCTCTGGAAACACCATATATTTT.

The chain carries TRBV5-1 and TRBJ1-6, with D perhaps matching TRBD1 (5 bases). From germline, CDR1 is SGHRS and CDR2 YFSETQ. The CDR3 consists of 14 residues. V was cut by 0 bases and J by 10 bases, with 11 bases left in between. The chain's CDR3 is CASSLAGGYSPLHF. The CDR3 DNA reads TGCGCCAGCAGCTTGGCGGGGGGTTACTCACCCCTCCACTTT.

CDR3 sequence: CASRRDLPSGNTIYF. Here the CDR3 DNA reads TGTGCCAGCAGGAGGGACCTTCCCTCTGGAAACACCATATATTTT. The chain has TRBV6-1 and TRBJ1-3; D might be TRBD1 (5 bases). CDR3 length: 15 amino acids. The germline CDR1 and CDR2 sequences are MNHNS and SASEGT. Trimming cost V 6 bases and J 0 bases, with 12 bases left between them.

A few counts support this clonotype. V usage is TRBV9 and J usage is TRBJ2-7; no reliable D call. The CDR3 length is 16 residues. Trimming shortened V by 0 bases and J by 0 bases, and 13 bases separated the two germline ends. CDR1 is SGDLS and CDR2 is YYNGEE in the germline V gene. Here the CDR3 DNA reads TGTGCCAGCAGCGTAGGCCCGTTCTTGGACTCCTACGAGCAGTACTTC. It is translated as CASSVGPFLDSYEQYF.

The chain employs TRBV19 and TRBJ1-1; 9 bases map to TRBD1. V lost 5 bases, J lost 8 bases, and 6 bases stayed unmatched. This CDR3 region has 13 residues. The germline gives CDR1 LNHDA, CDR2 SQIVND (reference sequence). The CDR3 DNA follows: TGTGCCAGTAGTGTAACAGGGGGCAAAGAAGCTTTCTTT. Protein product: CASSVTGGKEAFF.

This clonotype occurred a few times. This chain links TRBV9 with TRBJ2-2, with 11 nucleotides matching TRBD2. The germline V gene encodes CDR1 SGDLS and CDR2 YYNGEE. The CDR3 has 17 amino acids. J gave up 5 bases and V 0 bases, and 6 bases lay outside the gene matches. The CDR3 region has the DNA TGTGCCAGCAGCGTAGTTGCTAGCGGGAGGAGGACCGGGGAGCTGTTTTTT. As protein: CASSVVASGRRTGELFF.

J is TRBJ2-5 and V is TRBV2; the D is unclear. V was clipped by 6 bases and J by 4 bases, with 15 bases between them. Germline V CDR1 and CDR2: SNHLY, FYNNEI. The CDR3 is made up of 14 amino acids. CDR3 bases: TGTGCCAGCAGATCCCCCCGGACGTCAGAGACCCAGTACTTC. The encoded protein is CASRSPRTSETQYF.

There are many counts of this clonotype. This sequence joins TRBV11-3 and TRBJ2-2; D ambiguous. This CDR3 spans 14 amino acids. V lost 5 bases and J 3 bases, leaving 10 bases between the germline ends. Germline CDR1 and CDR2: SGHNT and YENEEA. DNA for the CDR3: TGTGCCAGCAGCCCGAGAGAGGACACCGGGGAGCTGTTTTTT. Protein sequence: CASSPREDTGELFF.

This clonotype was observed many times. The chain employs TRBV12-3 or TRBV12-4 and TRBJ2-2; maybe TRBD2 (5 bases). This CDR3 spans 18 amino acids. The V end lost 1 base, the J end lost 2 bases, and 17 bases lay between the germline ends. The DNA of the CDR3 is TGTGCCAGCAGTTTAGTGGTCCAGAGGGTAACAAACACCGGGGAGCTGTTTTTT. This codes for CASSLVVQRVTNTGELFF.

This clonotype came up a few times. The V call is TRBV18, the J call TRBJ1-4, with D uncertain. From germline, CDR1 is KGHSH and CDR2 LQKENI. Trimming left V 3 bases short and J 7 bases short, with 9 bases between. The CDR3 runs 13 residues. CDR3 protein: CASSPDVSEKLFF. CDR3 nucleotides: TGTGCCAGCTCACCGGATGTTTCTGAAAAACTGTTTTTT.

This clonotype appeared many times. The chain links TRBV28 to TRBJ1-2; perhaps TRBD1 as D (6 bases). The CDR3 extends over 14 amino acids. Germline assignment: CDR1 MDHEN and CDR2 SYDVKM. V lost 0 bases and J lost 9, with 14 bases in between. The CDR3: CASSLWGARLSYTF. In nucleotides, the CDR3 is TGTGCCAGCAGTTTATGGGGGGCGCGGCTTAGCTACACCTTC.

This clonotype was seen ten or more times. The chain has TRBV12-3 or TRBV12-4 and TRBJ1-1; D gene ambiguous. Trimming left V 6 bases short and J 0 bases short, with 17 bases between. The length of the CDR3 is 16 residues. The CDR3 reads CASSSGPRAVNTEAFF. The CDR3 nucleotides read TGTGCCAGCAGCTCTGGGCCCCGCGCAGTGAACACTGAAGCTTTCTTT.

The chain combines TRBV7-9 with TRBJ1-6; D is ambiguous. Trimming removed 2 bases at V and 10 bases at J, with 9 bases between. The CDR3 consists of 13 residues. Germline CDR1 SEHNR, CDR2 FQNEAQ (reference sequence). The CDR3 coding sequence is TGTGCCAGCAGCTTACAAGAAAGCTCACCCCTCCACTTT. It codes for CASSLQESSPLHF. Looking up the rest from reference TRBV7-9 and TRBJ1-6 gives the full variable domain: DTGVSQNPRHKITKRGQNVTFRCDPISEHNRLYWYRQTLGQGPEFLTYFQNEAQLEKSRLLSDRFSAERPKGSFSTLEIQRTEQGDSAMYLCASSLQESSPLHFGNGTRLTVT.

With regard to this clonotype: One junction end does not reproduce the germline sequence, and a read error may be involved. The rearrangement joins TRBV6-1 to TRBJ2-4; possible D gene TRBD2, 5 bases. CDR3 length: 15 residues. The germline V gene has CDR1 MNHNS and CDR2 SASEGT. The CDR3 DNA follows: TGTGCCAACAGTGAACGCGGAGGAATGAGTAACATTCAGTACTTC. It yields the protein CANSERGGMSNIQYF.

The J gene is TRBJ2-1, the V gene TRBV20-1; tentative D call: TRBD2 (7 bases). This CDR3 spans 17 amino acids. Germline V gene data show CDR1 as DFQATT and CDR2 as SNEGSKA (reference sequence). The ends were cut back, 1 base at V and 0 bases at J, with 16 bases in the middle. The CDR3 region is CSARGRRRGASYNEQFF. The CDR3 bases are TGCAGTGCTAGAGGACGCAGACGGGGGGCCTCCTACAATGAGCAGTTCTTC.

The gene calls are TRBV30 and TRBJ2-1; D gene unclear. The V end lost 1 base, the J end lost 0 bases, and 7 bases lay between the germline ends. The CDR3 loop spans 14 amino acids. Germline V gene lookup returns CDR1 GTSNPN and CDR2 SVGIG (reference sequence). The CDR3 sequence: CAWSDSSSYNEQFF. DNA for the CDR3: TGTGCCTGGAGTGACAGTTCCTCCTACAATGAGCAGTTCTTC.

This clonotype was seen only a few times. This chain joins TRBV12-3 or TRBV12-4 and TRBJ2-2, with D possibly matching TRBD2 (6 bases). V lost 7 bases and J 1 base, leaving 22 bases between the germline ends. The CDR3 sequence is 18 residues long. Written as DNA, the CDR3 is TGTGCCAGCAACCCCGGACGGACTTTAGCGGTGAACACCGGGGAGCTGTTTTTT. Protein: CASNPGRTLAVNTGELFF.

This clonotype showed up many times. The gene calls are TRBV28 and TRBJ1-1, with 7 nucleotides matching TRBD1. CDR1 and CDR2 from the germline V gene are MDHEN and SYDVKM. This CDR3 spans 14 amino acids. Germline trimming cut 6 bases from V and 0 bases from J; bases unmatched to any gene: 4. CDR3 region: CASSPGTVNTEAFF. CDR3 bases: TGTGCCAGCAGCCCCGGGACAGTGAACACTGAAGCTTTCTTT.